Described below is a single T cell receptor beta chain sequence and its context. What it binds is not known. The material for each subset, its genomic DNA, was split evenly across several immunoSEQ plates. Libraries were prepared by immunoSEQ multiplex PCR; TCRdb keeps only in-frame clonotypes and omits some of them. The repertoire includes hundreds of thousands of clones, 92% of them detected once, and approximately 24% sits in the top ten. The sample comes from a study of shared clonotypes between healthy human individuals. Only CD45RO-negative cells positively selected for CCR7 counted as naive CD8 cells, so terminally differentiated effector memory CD45RA+ cells were excluded. Study-wide results and limits: It was anticipated that sequencing depth would influence how many clonotypes donors shared. Memory subsets had estimated richness that was generally smaller than that of naive subsets.

CDR1 is WSHSY and CDR2 is SAAADI in the germline V gene. Trimming took 7 bases from V and 8 from J; bases not matched to a gene: 13. CDR3 length: 15 amino acids. The origin of this receptor is a man aged 30 to 39 in good health. The gene calls are TRBV10-2 and TRBJ2-1; 8 positions agree with TRBD2. Sequenced input: naive CD8+ T cells sorted from blood. Here the CDR3 reads CASIPGLGYQDEQFF. The CDR3 nucleotides read TGCGCCAGCATACCGGGACTAGGATATCAAGATGAGCAGTTCTTC.